The entry that follows covers one T cell receptor (beta chain) sequence. The sample originates from a study of blood T cells in healthy people across ages. Then a second PCR, running about 7 to 11 cycles, was carried out with a sample-barcoded 5' primer and a J-beta primer mix. MiXCR, run by TCRdb on the 5' RACE reads, gives a single entry per CDR3 protein. This sample carries 1.5 million to 2 million distinct CDR3 sequences, about 35% of them seen once, and the ten largest clones take approximately 11%. This clonotype was sampled from a woman under 40 in good health. Specimen: blood.

CDR3 coding DNA: TGTGCCAGCAGTTATCGGAGCGGGGACCAAGAGACCCAGTACTTC. It codes for CASSYRSGDQETQYF. The rearrangement joins TRBV6-2 or TRBV6-3 to TRBJ2-5, with 7 bases lining up with TRBD2. Germline V gene data show CDR1 as MNHEY and CDR2 as SVGEGT. V lost 3 bases and J lost 0; bases outside the gene matches: 4. The CDR3 contains 15 residues.